Listed below are T cell receptor beta chains from one sample, sequenced in a study of blood T cell repertoires in COVID-19. The data were produced by immunoSEQ multiplex PCR, yet TCRdb's version contains in-frame clones alone and is incomplete. Among about 230,000 clones listed, approximately 90% were seen once. What was sequenced was PBMCs or T cells enriched from blood (not recorded which). These receptors were taken from a man between 18 and 29 years old who had recovered from COVID-19. The CDR3 runs from the conserved cysteine through the conserved F or W. The D gene is left open where the match is weak. A clone size is listed for some rows: how often the clone was seen (once, few, many), or a class if it is expanded.

clone size,D gene,V gene,J gene,CDR3 DNA,CDR3 protein
-,TRBD1,TRBV27,TRBJ2-7,TGTGCCAGCAGTGACAGGGGCTCCTACGAGCAGTACTTC,CASSDRGSYEQYF
-,TRBD2,TRBV27,TRBJ2-7,TGTGCCAGCAGGACAACAGCCGGGACTAGCGGGAGGGGCGAGCAGTACTTC,CASRTTAGTSGRGEQYF
few,TRBD2,TRBV10-1,TRBJ2-7,TGCGCCAGCATTTTTAGCGGGGGGGGCTCCTACGAGCAGTACTTC,CASIFSGGGSYEQYF
-,-,TRBV30,TRBJ1-4,TGTGCCTGGAGCACGGCGGGGCAGGAATATGAAAAACTGTTTTTT,CAWSTAGQEYEKLFF
-,-,TRBV15,TRBJ1-5,TGTGCCACCAGCGGCGGGAGGGGAAGCAATCAGCCCCAGCATTTT,CATSGGRGSNQPQHF
-,-,TRBV25-1,TRBJ1-4,TGTGCCAGCAGTGCGGGTTCGTTCCTGTTTTTT,CASSAGSFLFF
-,TRBD2,TRBV12-3/TRBV12-4,TRBJ2-1,TGTGCCAGCAGTCCAAAGCGGGGGGGCCCGTTCTTC,CASSPKRGGPFF
-,TRBD1,TRBV28,TRBJ1-2,TGTGCCACCGCCAGCGGGACAGGGTATAATGGCTACACCTTC,CATASGTGYNGYTF
-,-,TRBV4-1,TRBJ2-1,TGCGCCAGCAGCCACTTTCCAGGGGCCGACAATGAGCAGTTCTTC,CASSHFPGADNEQFF
-,-,TRBV7-8,TRBJ1-4,TGTGCCAGCAGCTTAGGGACAGTCGAAAAACTGTTTTTT,CASSLGTVEKLFF
-,TRBD1,TRBV5-6,TRBJ2-7,TGTGCCAGCAGCTTGCCGTCCCGGGACAGGTACGAGCAGTACTTC,CASSLPSRDRYEQYF
-,-,TRBV10-1,TRBJ2-1,TGCGCCAGCAGTGAATCAGGGGCTAATTACAATGAGCAGTTCTTC,CASSESGANYNEQFF
-,TRBD1,TRBV19,TRBJ1-5,TGTGCCAGCCAGACAGGGGATAGCAATCAGCCCCAGCATTTT,CASQTGDSNQPQHF
-,-,TRBV28,TRBJ1-5,TGTGCCAGCAGTTCCCCCGGGGGGCAGCCCCAGCATTTT,CASSSPGGQPQHF
once,-,TRBV4-1,TRBJ2-1,TGCGCCAGCAGTCTCCTCGACAATGAGCAGTTCTTC,CASSLLDNEQFF
-,TRBD2,TRBV30,TRBJ2-7,TGTGCCTGGAGTGTATTGGCTAGCGGGCCCAGCGAGCAGTACTTC,CAWSVLASGPSEQYF
-,-,TRBV28,TRBJ2-5,TGTGCCAGCAGCTCAGGGTGGGCCCAGTACTTC,CASSSGWAQYF
-,-,TRBV6-5,TRBJ1-6,TGTGCCAGCAGTTATCGGTTAGGAGGATCACCCCTCCACTTT,CASSYRLGGSPLHF
-,TRBD1,TRBV2,TRBJ1-1,TGTGCCAGCACAGAGCGACAGGGGCGGAACACTGAAGCTTTCTTT,CASTERQGRNTEAFF
-,TRBD2,TRBV10-2,TRBJ2-7,TGCGCCAGCTCTGCTAGCGGACCAGGGTACGAGCAGTACTTC,CASSASGPGYEQYF
-,TRBD2,TRBV5-8,TRBJ2-1,TGTGCCAGCAGCTTGGGACTAGCGGGAGTGATCTCCCACAATGAGCAGTTCTTC,CASSLGLAGVISHNEQFF
-,-,TRBV19,TRBJ1-5,TGTGCCAGTAGTGAGGGTGGGCAGCTGAATCAGCCCCAGCATTTT,CASSEGGQLNQPQHF
-,TRBD1,TRBV3-1/TRBV3-2,TRBJ2-5,TGTGCCAGCAGCCGACCGGACAGGGCAGAGACCCAGTACTTC,CASSRPDRAETQYF
-,-,TRBV29-1,TRBJ1-1,TGCAGCGTTCCACAGAACACTGAAGCTTTCTTT,CSVPQNTEAFF
many,-,TRBV9,TRBJ2-1,TGTGCCAGCGACAACAATAACGACAATGAGCAGTTCTTC,CASDNNNDNEQFF
-,TRBD2,TRBV7-2,TRBJ2-7,TGTGCCAGCAGCTCGAGCGGGGGGCCCTACGAGCAGTACTTC,CASSSSGGPYEQYF
once,-,TRBV6-5,TRBJ2-3,TGTGCCAGCAGTAACGTGGCTTACACAGATACGCAGTATTTT,CASSNVAYTDTQYF
-,TRBD2,TRBV5-1,TRBJ2-1,TGCGCCAGCAGCCAATGGACTAGCGGGGGGGCCTTAGATGAGCAGTTCTTC,CASSQWTSGGALDEQFF
once,TRBD1,TRBV12-5,TRBJ2-7,TGTGCTAGTGGTTTGCCCTCCTCCGGGACAGCCCTCTACGAGCAGTACTTC,CASGLPSSGTALYEQYF
few,TRBD1,TRBV29-1,TRBJ2-7,TGCAGCGTTCGGACAGGGGGGATCTACGAGCAGTACTTC,CSVRTGGIYEQYF
-,TRBD1,TRBV12-5,TRBJ2-7,TGTGCTAGTGGTTTGTGGACAGGGGACGAGCAGTACTTC,CASGLWTGDEQYF
-,TRBD2,TRBV5-6,TRBJ2-4,TGTGCCAGCAGCGTTAGCGGGGTAGCCAAAAACATTCAGTACTTC,CASSVSGVAKNIQYF